This TCR beta chain was obtained from a study of OX40 agonist ivuxolimab in advanced cancers. TCRdb's table, derived via immunoSEQ multiplex PCR, lists solely in-frame clones and lacks some. This table has around 40,000 clones, less than 85% appearing once. From germline, CDR1 is MNHNS and CDR2 SASEGT. CDR3 length: 13 residues. Trimming removed 5 bases at V and 4 bases at J, with 9 bases between. The J gene is TRBJ1-5, the V gene TRBV6-1; D not resolved. The specimen was CD4+ or CD8+ T cells sorted from blood, collected in a trial of the OX40 agonist ivuxolimab. This clonotype was obtained from an adult with an advanced solid tumor such as melanoma, head and neck, liver or kidney cancer. In DNA, the CDR3 is TGTGCCAGCAGTCCCCAGTCAAATCAGCCCCAGCATTTT. It encodes CASSPQSNQPQHF.